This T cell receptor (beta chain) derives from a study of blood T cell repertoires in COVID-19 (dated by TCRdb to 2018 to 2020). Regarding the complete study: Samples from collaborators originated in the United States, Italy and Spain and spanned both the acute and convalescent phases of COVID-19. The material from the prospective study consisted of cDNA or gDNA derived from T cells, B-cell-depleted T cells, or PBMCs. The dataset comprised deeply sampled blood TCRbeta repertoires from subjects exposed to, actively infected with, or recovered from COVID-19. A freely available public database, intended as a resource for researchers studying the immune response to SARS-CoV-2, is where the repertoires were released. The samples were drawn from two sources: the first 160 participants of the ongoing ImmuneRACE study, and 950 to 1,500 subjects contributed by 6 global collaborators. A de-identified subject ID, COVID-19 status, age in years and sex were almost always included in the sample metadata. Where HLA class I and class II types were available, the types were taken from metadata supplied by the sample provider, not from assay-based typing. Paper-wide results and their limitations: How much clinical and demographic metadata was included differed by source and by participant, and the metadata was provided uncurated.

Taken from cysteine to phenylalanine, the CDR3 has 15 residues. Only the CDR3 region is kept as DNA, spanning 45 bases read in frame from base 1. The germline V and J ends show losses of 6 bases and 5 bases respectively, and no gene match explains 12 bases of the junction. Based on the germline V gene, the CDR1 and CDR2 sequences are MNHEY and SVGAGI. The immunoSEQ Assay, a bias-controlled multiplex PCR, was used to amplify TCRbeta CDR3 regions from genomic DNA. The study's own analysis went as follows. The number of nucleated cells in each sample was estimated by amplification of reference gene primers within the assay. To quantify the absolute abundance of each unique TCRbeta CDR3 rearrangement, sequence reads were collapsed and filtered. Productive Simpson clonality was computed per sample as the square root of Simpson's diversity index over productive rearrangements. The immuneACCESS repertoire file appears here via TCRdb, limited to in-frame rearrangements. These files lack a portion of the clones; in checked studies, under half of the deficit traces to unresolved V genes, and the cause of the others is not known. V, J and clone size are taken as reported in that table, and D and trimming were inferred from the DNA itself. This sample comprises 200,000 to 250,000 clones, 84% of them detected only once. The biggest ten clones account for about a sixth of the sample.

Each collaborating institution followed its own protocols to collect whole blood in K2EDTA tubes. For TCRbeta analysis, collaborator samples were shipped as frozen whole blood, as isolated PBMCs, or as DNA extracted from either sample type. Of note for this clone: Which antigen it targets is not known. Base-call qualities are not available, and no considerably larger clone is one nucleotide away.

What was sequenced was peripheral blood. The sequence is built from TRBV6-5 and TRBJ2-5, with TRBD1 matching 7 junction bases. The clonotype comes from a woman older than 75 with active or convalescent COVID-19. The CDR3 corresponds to CASRKGQIFRETQYF. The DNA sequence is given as TGTGCCAGCAGAAAGGGACAGATTTTTAGGGAGACCCAGTACTTC.